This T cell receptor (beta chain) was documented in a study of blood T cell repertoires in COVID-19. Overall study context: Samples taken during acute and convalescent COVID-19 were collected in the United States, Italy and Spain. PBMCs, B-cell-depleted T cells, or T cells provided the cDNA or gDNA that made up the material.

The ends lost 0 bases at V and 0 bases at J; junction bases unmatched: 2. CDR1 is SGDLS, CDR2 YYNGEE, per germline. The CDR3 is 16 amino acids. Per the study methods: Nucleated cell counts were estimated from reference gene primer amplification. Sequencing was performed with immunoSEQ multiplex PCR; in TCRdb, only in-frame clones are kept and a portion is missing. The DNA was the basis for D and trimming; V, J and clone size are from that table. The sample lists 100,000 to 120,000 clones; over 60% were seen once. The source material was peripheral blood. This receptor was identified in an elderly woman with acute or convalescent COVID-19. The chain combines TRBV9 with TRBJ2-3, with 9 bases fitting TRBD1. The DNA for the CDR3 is TGTGCCAGCAGCGTAGGGGACAGGGCAAGCACAGATACGCAGTATTTT. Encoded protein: CASSVGDRASTDTQYF.